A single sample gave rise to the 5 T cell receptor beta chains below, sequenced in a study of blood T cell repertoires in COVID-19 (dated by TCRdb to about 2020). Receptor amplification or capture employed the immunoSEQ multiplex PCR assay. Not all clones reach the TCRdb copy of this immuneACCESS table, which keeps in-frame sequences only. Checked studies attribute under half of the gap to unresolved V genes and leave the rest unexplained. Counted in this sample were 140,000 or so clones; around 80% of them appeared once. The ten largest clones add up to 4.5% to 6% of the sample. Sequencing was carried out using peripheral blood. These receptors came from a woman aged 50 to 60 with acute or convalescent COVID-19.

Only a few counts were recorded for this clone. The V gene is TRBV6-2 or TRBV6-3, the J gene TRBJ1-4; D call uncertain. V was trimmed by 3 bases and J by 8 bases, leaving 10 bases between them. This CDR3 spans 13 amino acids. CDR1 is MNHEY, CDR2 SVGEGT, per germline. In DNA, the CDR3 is TGTGCCAGCAGTTATGCAGATGTCGAAAAACTGTTTTTT. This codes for CASSYADVEKLFF.

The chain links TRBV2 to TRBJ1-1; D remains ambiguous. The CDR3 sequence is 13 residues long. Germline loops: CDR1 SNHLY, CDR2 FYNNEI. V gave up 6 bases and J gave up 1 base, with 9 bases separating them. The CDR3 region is CASRAEGNTEAFF. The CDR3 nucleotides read TGTGCCAGCAGAGCGGAGGGGAACACTGAAGCTTTCTTT.

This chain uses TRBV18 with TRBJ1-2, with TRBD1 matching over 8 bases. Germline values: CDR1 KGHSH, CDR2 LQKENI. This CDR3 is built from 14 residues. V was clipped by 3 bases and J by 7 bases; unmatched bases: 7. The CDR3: CASSPGTGISGYTF. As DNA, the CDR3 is TGTGCCAGCTCACCTGGGACAGGAATTAGTGGCTACACCTTC.

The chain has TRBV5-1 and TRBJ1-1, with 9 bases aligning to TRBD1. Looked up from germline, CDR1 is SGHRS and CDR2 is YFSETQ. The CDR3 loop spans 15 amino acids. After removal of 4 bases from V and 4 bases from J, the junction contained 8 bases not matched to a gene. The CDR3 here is CASSLSGQGGTEAFF. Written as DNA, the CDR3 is TGCGCCAGCAGCCTATCGGGACAGGGAGGCACTGAAGCTTTCTTT.

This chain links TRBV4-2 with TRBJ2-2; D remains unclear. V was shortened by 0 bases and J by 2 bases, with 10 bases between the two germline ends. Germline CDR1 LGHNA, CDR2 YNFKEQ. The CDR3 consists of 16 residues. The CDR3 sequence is CASSQEFADNTGELFF. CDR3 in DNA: TGTGCCAGCAGCCAAGAGTTTGCGGATAACACCGGGGAGCTGTTTTTT.